This T cell receptor (beta chain) was observed in a study of breast tumors, draining lymph nodes, adjacent tissues. Samples came from axillary lymph nodes draining the breast cancer. TCRdb re-analysed the multiplex PCR reads in MiXCR, keeping a single row per CDR3 protein. The sample holds approximately 190,000 distinct CDR3 sequences, 30% to 40% seen once. The germline gives CDR1 ENHRY, CDR2 SYGVKD. Trimming cost V 4 bases and J 8 bases, with 14 bases left between them. The CDR3 length is 13 residues. The specimen sequenced was axillary lymph node tissue. This chain connects TRBV10-3 to TRBJ1-2, with D tentatively TRBD1 (5 bases). This TCR derives from a female donor with breast cancer. Some clones in this sample may be carry-over from other donors' samples. CDR3 residues: CAISAEGEEGYTF. CDR3 in DNA: TGTGCCATCAGTGCGGAAGGGGAGGAAGGCTACACCTTC.